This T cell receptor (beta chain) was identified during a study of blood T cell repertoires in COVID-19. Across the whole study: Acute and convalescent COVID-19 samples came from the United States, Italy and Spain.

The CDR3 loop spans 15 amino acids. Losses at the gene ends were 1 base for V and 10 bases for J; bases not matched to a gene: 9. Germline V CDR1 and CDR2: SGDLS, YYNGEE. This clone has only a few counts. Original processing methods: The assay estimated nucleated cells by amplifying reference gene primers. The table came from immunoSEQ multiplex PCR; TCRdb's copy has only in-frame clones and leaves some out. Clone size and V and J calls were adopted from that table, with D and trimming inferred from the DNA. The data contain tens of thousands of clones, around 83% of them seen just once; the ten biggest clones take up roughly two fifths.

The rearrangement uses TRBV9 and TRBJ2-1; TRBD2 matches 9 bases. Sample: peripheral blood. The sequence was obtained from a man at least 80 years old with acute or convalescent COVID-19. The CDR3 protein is CASSVHSGGPQEQFF. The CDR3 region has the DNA TGTGCCAGCAGCGTACACAGCGGGGGGCCCCAGGAGCAGTTCTTC.